This TCR beta chain was recorded in a study of response to subunit inactivated influenza vaccine. TCRdb itself ran the RT-PCR reads through MiXCR, one entry per CDR3 protein. The sample has about 500,000 distinct CDR3 sequences, about 15% seen once. General study results and limits: The study's authors posited that every seasonal influenza vaccination enlists few new T cells.

CDR1 is MNHEY, CDR2 SVGEGT, per germline. The CDR3 runs to 16 residues. V lost 4 bases to trimming and J lost 2 bases; unmatched junction nucleotides: 10. This clonotype was observed a few times. Its specificity is unknown. The genes are TRBV6-2 or TRBV6-3 and TRBJ2-5; 7 bases agree with TRBD1. The TCR comes from a man aged 50 to 69 who received an inactivated influenza vaccine. This sample comprised CD4+ T cells sorted from PBMCs, obtained around 25 months after vaccination. The CDR3 spells CASSFPMDRLQETQYF. CDR3 nucleotides: TGTGCCAGCAGTTTCCCAATGGACAGGCTTCAAGAGACCCAGTACTTC.